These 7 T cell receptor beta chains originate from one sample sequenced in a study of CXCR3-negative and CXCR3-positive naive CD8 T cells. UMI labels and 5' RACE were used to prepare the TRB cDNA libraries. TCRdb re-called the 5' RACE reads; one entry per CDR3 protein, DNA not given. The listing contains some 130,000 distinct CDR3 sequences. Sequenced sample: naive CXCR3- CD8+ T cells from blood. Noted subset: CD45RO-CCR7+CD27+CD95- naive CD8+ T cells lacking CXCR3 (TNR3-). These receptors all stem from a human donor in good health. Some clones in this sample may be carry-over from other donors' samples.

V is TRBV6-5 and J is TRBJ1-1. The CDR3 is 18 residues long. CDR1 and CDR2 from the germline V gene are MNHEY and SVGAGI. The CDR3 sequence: CASSYLPRVQGEMGEAFF.

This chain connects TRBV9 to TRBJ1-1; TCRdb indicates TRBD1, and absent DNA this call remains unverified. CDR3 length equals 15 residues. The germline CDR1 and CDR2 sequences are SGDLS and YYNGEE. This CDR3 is CASSVETGMGTEAFF.

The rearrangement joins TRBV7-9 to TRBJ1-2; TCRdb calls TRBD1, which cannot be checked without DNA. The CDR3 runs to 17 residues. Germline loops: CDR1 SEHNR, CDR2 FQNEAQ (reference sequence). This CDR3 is CASRPLARGLFNYGYTF. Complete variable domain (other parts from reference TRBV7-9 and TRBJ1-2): DTGVSQNPRHKITKRGQNVTFRCDPISEHNRLYWYRQTLGQGPEFLTYFQNEAQLEKSRLLSDRFSAERPKGSFSTLEIQRTEQGDSAMYLCASRPLARGLFNYGYTFGSGTRLTVV.

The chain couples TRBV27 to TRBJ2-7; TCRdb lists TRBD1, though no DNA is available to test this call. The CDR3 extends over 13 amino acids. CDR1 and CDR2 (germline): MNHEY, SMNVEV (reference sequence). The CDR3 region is CASSYTGGYEQYF.

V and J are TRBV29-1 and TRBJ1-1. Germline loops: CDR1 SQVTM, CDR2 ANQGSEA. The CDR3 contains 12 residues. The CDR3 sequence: CSADDSYTEAFF.

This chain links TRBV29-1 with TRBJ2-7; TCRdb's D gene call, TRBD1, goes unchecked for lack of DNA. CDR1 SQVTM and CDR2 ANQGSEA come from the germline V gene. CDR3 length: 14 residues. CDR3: CSVENPGSANEQYF.

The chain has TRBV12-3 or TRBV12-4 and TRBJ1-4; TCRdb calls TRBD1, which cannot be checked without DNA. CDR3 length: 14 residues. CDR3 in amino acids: CASSLGRGNEKLFF.